This T cell receptor (beta chain) was identified during a study of blood T cell repertoires in COVID-19. Turning to the study itself: From the United States, Italy and Spain came samples of acute and convalescent COVID-19. In each case, the material was cDNA or gDNA derived from T cells, B-cell-depleted T cells, or PBMCs.

Looked up from germline, CDR1 is LGHNT and CDR2 is FRNRAP. Trimming at V came to 7 bases and at J to 2 bases, leaving 5 bases not matched to a gene. The CDR3 loop spans 13 amino acids. Authors' analysis steps: Reference gene primer amplification gave estimated nucleated cell counts. Method: immunoSEQ multiplex PCR; TCRdb's copy keeps in-frame clones and lacks some. V and J calls plus clone size are reproduced from that table; the DNA served to infer D and trimming. Here the sample spans some 35,000 clones, about four fifths being singletons. Specimen: peripheral blood. This TCR came from a man aged 50-59 years with acute or convalescent COVID-19. This rearrangement joins TRBV12-5 to TRBJ2-7; 7 nucleotides line up with TRBD1. DNA of the CDR3: TGTGCTAGTGTACAGGGGACCACCTACGAGCAGTACTTC. The encoded protein is CASVQGTTYEQYF.